What follows are 29 T cell receptor beta chains derived from one specimen sequenced in a study of cytomegalovirus exposure and HLA in healthy donors. The PCR used 60 Vbeta and 13 Jbeta primers. Only in-frame clones appear in the TCRdb table, and some are missing; sequencing was by immunoSEQ multiplex PCR. The repertoire holds about 170,000 clones, with 79% as singletons. Sequenced sample: PBMCs. The source of these receptors is a woman aged 45 to 65 in good health and CMV-seronegative.

The rearrangement uses TRBV19 and TRBJ2-7; D not resolved. The ends were cut back, 4 bases at V and 2 bases at J, with 9 bases in the middle. CDR3 length equals 13 residues. Looked up from germline, CDR1 is LNHDA and CDR2 is SQIVND (reference sequence). CDR3 amino acids: CASSTDTTYEQYF. For the CDR3, the DNA is TGTGCCAGTAGTACCGACACCACCTACGAGCAGTACTTC.

The V call is TRBV29-1, the J call TRBJ2-5; TRBD2 agrees at 8 bases. The ends lost 6 bases at V and 1 base at J; junction bases unmatched: 1. CDR1 is SQVTM and CDR2 is ANQGSEA in the germline V gene. The CDR3 is made up of 12 amino acids. The CDR3 loop reads CSVTSAQETQYF. The CDR3 DNA sequence: TGCAGCGTGACTAGCGCCCAAGAGACCCAGTACTTC.

The rearrangement joins TRBV28 to TRBJ2-1, with D perhaps TRBD2 (6 bases). V shed 7 bases and J shed 7 bases, with 17 bases lying between them. The CDR3 contains 14 residues. Germline CDR1 MDHEN, CDR2 SYDVKM. CDR3 DNA sequence: TGTGCCAGCAAGGAGGGAGTCTCCCTGAATGAGCAGTTCTTC. Protein product: CASKEGVSLNEQFF. The full variable domain, in which reference TRBV28 and TRBJ2-1 provide the parts outside the CDR3, is DVKVTQSSRYLVKRTGEKVFLECVQDMDHENMFWYRQDPGLGLRLIYFSYDVKMKEKGDIPEGYSVSREKKERFSLILESASTNQTSMYLCASKEGVSLNEQFFGPGTRLTVL.

This sequence joins TRBV28 and TRBJ2-1; the match to TRBD2 covers 8 bases. Germline loops: CDR1 MDHEN, CDR2 SYDVKM. This CDR3 has 16 residues. With 10 bases clipped from V and 1 base from J, the junction kept 12 bases outside the gene matches. CDR3 residues: CAITLWAGGSYNEQFF. The DNA for the CDR3 is TGTGCCATCACCCTCTGGGCGGGGGGTTCCTACAATGAGCAGTTCTTC.

This chain uses TRBV30 with TRBJ2-3; D is uncertain. Germline V gives CDR1 GTSNPN, CDR2 SVGIG (reference sequence). The CDR3 runs to 16 residues. Trimming left V 0 bases short and J 4 bases short, with 17 bases between. CDR3 amino acids: CAWSVDMAPRPDTQYF. CDR3 DNA: TGTGCCTGGAGTGTAGATATGGCCCCGAGGCCAGATACGCAGTATTTT. Filled out from reference TRBV30 and TRBJ2-3, the complete variable domain reads SQTIHQWPATLVQPVGSPLSLECTVEGTSNPNLYWYRQAAGRGLQLLFYSVGIGQISSEVPQNLSASRPQDRQFILSSKKLLLSDSGFYLCAWSVDMAPRPDTQYFGPGTRLTVL.

The chain has TRBV7-2 and TRBJ1-1, with a possible D match to TRBD1 (5 bases). Trimming removed 5 bases at V and 0 bases at J, with 19 bases between. The CDR3 consists of 17 residues. Looked up from germline, CDR1 is SGHTA and CDR2 is FQGNSA. The CDR3 reads CASSRTLGAGMNTEAFF. CDR3 coding DNA: TGTGCCAGCAGCCGCACTCTAGGGGCAGGGATGAACACTGAAGCTTTCTTT.

This clone was picked up a small number of times. The V and J genes are TRBV5-1 and TRBJ2-1; 7 bases agree with TRBD1. CDR3 size: 14 residues. Germline trimming cut 9 bases from V and 2 bases from J; bases unmatched to any gene: 8. CDR1 and CDR2 from the germline V gene are SGHRS and YFSETQ. Here the CDR3 DNA reads TGCGCCACCTCCAAGGGACAGACCTACAATGAGCAGTTCTTC. Translation gives CATSKGQTYNEQFF.

This clone was seen a few times. The chain couples TRBV5-1 to TRBJ2-3; 10 bases fit TRBD2. From germline, CDR1 is SGHRS and CDR2 YFSETQ. The junction had 9 bases not matched to a gene; V was cut back by 3 bases and J by 2 bases. The CDR3 sequence is 17 residues long. In nucleotides, the CDR3 is TGCGCCAGCAGCTATACCCTAGCGGGAGCCGCCACAGATACGCAGTATTTT. It is translated as CASSYTLAGAATDTQYF.

V and J are TRBV2 and TRBJ2-4, with 8 bases matching TRBD2. Losses at the gene ends were 4 bases for V and 13 bases for J; bases not matched to a gene: 12. The length of the CDR3 is 14 residues. Germline CDR1 SNHLY, CDR2 FYNNEI. In nucleotides, the CDR3 is TGTGCCAGCAGTGGGACCCAGCGGGGGACCTCACAGTACTTC. Its translation: CASSGTQRGTSQYF.

The V call is TRBV30, the J call TRBJ1-5; 9 nucleotides line up with TRBD1. Losses at the gene ends were 1 base for V and 8 bases for J; bases not matched to a gene: 9. Germline V gene data show CDR1 as GTSNPN and CDR2 as SVGIG (reference sequence). CDR3 size: 15 residues. CDR3: CAWSAGQGHGEPQHF. In DNA, the CDR3 is TGTGCCTGGAGTGCGGGACAGGGCCATGGGGAGCCCCAGCATTTT.

This clone was found a few times. V gene TRBV7-2 combines with J gene TRBJ1-2; 10 positions match TRBD1. The V gene's germline CDR1 is SGHTA and CDR2 FQGNSA. The CDR3 totals 14 residues. V lost 10 bases and J lost 8; bases outside the gene matches: 13. The chain's CDR3 is CATEGRQGARGYTF. CDR3 nucleotides: TGTGCCACCGAGGGGCGACAGGGGGCGCGGGGCTACACCTTC.

This chain joins TRBV18 and TRBJ1-1; D gene unclear. Trimming removed 2 bases at V and 1 base at J, with 5 bases between. This CDR3 spans 13 amino acids. CDR1 is KGHSH and CDR2 is LQKENI in the germline V gene. CDR3 loop: CASSPAGNTEAFF. In DNA, the CDR3 is TGTGCCAGCTCACCAGCGGGGAACACTGAAGCTTTCTTT.

The V gene is TRBV28, the J gene TRBJ1-4, with 7 bases aligning to TRBD1. CDR3 length equals 15 residues. The V and J ends lost 9 bases and 3 bases, in that order; junction bases with no gene match: 10. Germline CDR1 reads MDHEN; CDR2 reads SYDVKM. CDR3 in amino acids: CASAPNRGSNEKLFF. CDR3 bases: TGTGCCAGTGCCCCAAACAGGGGCTCTAATGAAAAACTGTTTTTT.

This chain joins TRBV29-1 and TRBJ1-3; D unclear. V shed 4 bases and J shed 0 bases, with 10 bases lying between them. Germline values: CDR1 SQVTM, CDR2 ANQGSEA. The CDR3 is made up of 14 amino acids. In DNA, the CDR3 is TGCAGCGTTGGGGAGGATAACTCTGGAAACACCATATATTTT. Amino acid sequence: CSVGEDNSGNTIYF.

V gene TRBV7-9 combines with J gene TRBJ2-3, with 10 bases lining up with TRBD2. The CDR3 sequence is 16 residues long. Per germline, CDR1 SEHNR and CDR2 FQNEAQ (reference sequence). V was clipped by 6 bases and J by 4 bases; unmatched bases: 10. Here the CDR3 DNA reads TGTGCCAGCAGGGTAGGGGGACTAGCGTTTCCAGATACGCAGTATTTT. This sequence encodes CASRVGGLAFPDTQYF. The whole variable domain, remainder taken from reference TRBV7-9 and TRBJ2-3, is DTGVSQNPRHKITKRGQNVTFRCDPISEHNRLYWYRQTLGQGPEFLTYFQNEAQLEKSRLLSDRFSAERPKGSFSTLEIQRTEQGDSAMYLCASRVGGLAFPDTQYFGPGTRLTVL.

The chain links TRBV28 to TRBJ2-5; no clear D gene. V lost 2 bases, J lost 5 bases, and 6 bases lay in between. Germline assignment: CDR1 MDHEN and CDR2 SYDVKM. The CDR3 loop spans 12 amino acids. The CDR3 here is CASSLQLETQYF. CDR3 nucleotide sequence: TGTGCCAGCAGTTTACAATTGGAGACCCAGTACTTC.

The chain employs TRBV29-1 and TRBJ1-1, with D possibly matching TRBD1 (6 bases). Germline lookup yields CDR1 SQVTM and CDR2 ANQGSEA. The ends were cut back, 5 bases at V and 4 bases at J, with 11 bases in the middle. This CDR3 has 12 amino acids. The CDR3 region is CSVRQGPTEAFF. The DNA for the CDR3 is TGCAGCGTTCGCCAGGGGCCCACTGAAGCTTTCTTT.

This sequence joins TRBV28 and TRBJ2-5; TRBD1 matches at 10 bases. The DNA end favors TRBJ2-7, so the J call may be wrong. This CDR3 region has 16 residues. Per germline, CDR1 MDHEN and CDR2 SYDVKM. The CDR3 DNA reads as TGTGCCAGCAGTTTATGGTCCGGGACAGGGGATCACGAGCAGTACTTC. It yields the protein CASSLWSGTGDHEQYF.

The V gene is TRBV9, the J gene TRBJ2-7, with 12 nucleotides matching TRBD2. This CDR3 comprises 14 residues. V shed 2 bases and J 5 bases; nucleotides not matched to a gene: 2. Germline CDR1 and CDR2: SGDLS and YYNGEE. The CDR3 bases are TGTGCCAGCAGCGTGACTAGCGGGAGAGACGAGCAGTACTTC. It is translated as CASSVTSGRDEQYF.

A few counts support this clone. The CDR3 coding sequence is TGTGCCAGCAGCTTCCGACAGGGAAGCAATCAGCCCCAGCATTTT. Protein: CASSFRQGSNQPQHF. The J gene is TRBJ1-5, the V gene TRBV5-5; 7 positions match TRBD1. Per the germline V gene, CDR1 is SGHKS and CDR2 is YYEKEE (reference sequence). Trimming at V came to 2 bases and at J to 1 base, leaving 3 bases not matched to a gene. CDR3 length equals 15 residues.

This clone was found once. This rearrangement joins TRBV15 to TRBJ2-5; the D is unclear. V was pared by 1 base and J by 0 bases, with 9 bases between. The CDR3 contains 15 residues. Per germline, CDR1 LNHNV and CDR2 YYDKDF (reference sequence). This chain's CDR3 is CATSRVRPYQETQYF. CDR3 DNA: TGTGCCACCAGCAGAGTCAGGCCATACCAAGAGACCCAGTACTTC.

V gene TRBV28 combines with J gene TRBJ1-2; D may be TRBD1 (5 bases). Deletions cut 4 bases from V and 6 bases from J, with 18 bases between. From germline, CDR1 is MDHEN and CDR2 SYDVKM. The CDR3 sequence is 15 residues long. The CDR3, as DNA: TGTGCCAGCAGTTCCATGGGGGGAGGCGTAGATGGCTACACCTTC. Its protein is CASSSMGGGVDGYTF.

The chain has TRBV7-9 and TRBJ1-4; 8 bases fit TRBD1. V lost 8 bases and J lost 10; bases outside the gene matches: 6. Germline-derived CDR1 and CDR2 are SEHNR and FQNEAQ (reference sequence). CDR3 length equals 12 residues. The chain's CDR3 is CASGQGGGKLFF. The CDR3 DNA is TGTGCCAGCGGACAGGGAGGCGGAAAACTGTTTTTT.

V usage is TRBV5-1 and J usage is TRBJ2-1; TRBD2 is a possible D gene (5 bases). Germline CDR1 reads SGHRS; CDR2 reads YFSETQ. CDR3 length: 11 residues. The germline V and J ends were trimmed by 0 bases and 12 bases, with 7 bases remaining between them. The DNA of the CDR3 is TGCGCCAGCAGCTTGGAGGACTTGCAGTTCTTC. It translates to CASSLEDLQFF.

This chain joins TRBV5-1 and TRBJ2-3; a possible D gene is TRBD1 (6 bases). V was pared by 4 bases and J by 0 bases, with 9 bases between. The germline V gene has CDR1 SGHRS and CDR2 YFSETQ. This CDR3 is built from 14 residues. Here the CDR3 reads CASSLDRSTDTQYF. CDR3 nucleotide sequence: TGCGCCAGCAGCCTCGACAGGAGCACAGATACGCAGTATTTT. The full variable domain, completed using reference TRBV5-1 and TRBJ2-3, is KAGVTQTPRYLIKTRGQQVTLSCSPISGHRSVSWYQQTPGQGLQFLFEYFSETQRNKGNFPGRFSGRQFSNSRSEMNVSTLELGDSALYLCASSLDRSTDTQYFGPGTRLTVL.

The chain links TRBV19 to TRBJ2-2; 9 positions agree with TRBD2. With 3 bases clipped from V and 4 bases from J, the junction kept 3 bases outside the gene matches. Germline values: CDR1 LNHDA, CDR2 SQIVND (reference sequence). The CDR3 has 15 amino acids. The CDR3, as DNA: TGTGCCAGTAGTATTATAGCGGGAGCCACCGGGGAGCTGTTTTTT. Translation gives CASSIIAGATGELFF. The full variable domain, with the rest looked up from reference TRBV19 and TRBJ2-2, is DGGITQSPKYLFRKEGQNVTLSCEQNLNHDAMYWYRQDPGQGLRLIYYSQIVNDFQKGDIAEGYSVSREKKESFPLTVTSAQKNPTAFYLCASSIIAGATGELFFGEGSRLTVL.

V is TRBV29-1 and J is TRBJ2-5; D unclear. TRBJ2-7 explains the end of the DNA better; the J call may be wrong. This CDR3 is built from 11 residues. The germline V gene encodes CDR1 SQVTM and CDR2 ANQGSEA. CDR3 region: CSVVVAYEQYF. The CDR3 DNA is TGCAGCGTTGTAGTAGCCTACGAGCAGTACTTC.

This chain links TRBV5-1 with TRBJ2-3; D is uncertain. V was shortened by 4 bases and J by 0 bases, with 9 bases between the two germline ends. Per germline, CDR1 SGHRS and CDR2 YFSETQ. The CDR3 covers 14 residues. The CDR3 reads CASSPFPSTDTQYF. The DNA of the CDR3 is TGCGCCAGCAGCCCTTTTCCTAGCACAGATACGCAGTATTTT. Looking up the rest from reference TRBV5-1 and TRBJ2-3 gives the full variable domain: KAGVTQTPRYLIKTRGQQVTLSCSPISGHRSVSWYQQTPGQGLQFLFEYFSETQRNKGNFPGRFSGRQFSNSRSEMNVSTLELGDSALYLCASSPFPSTDTQYFGPGTRLTVL.

This clone was counted a single time. The chain joins TRBV27 to TRBJ2-7; 11 bases match TRBD2. CDR1 is MNHEY and CDR2 is SMNVEV in the germline V gene (reference sequence). With V trimmed by 1 base and J by 4 bases, 6 bases remained unmatched. CDR3 length: 16 residues. CDR3 coding DNA: TGTGCCAGCAGTTTATTCAAGACTAGCGGGAAGTACGAGCAGTACTTC. Translation: CASSLFKTSGKYEQYF.